A single sample gave rise to the 18 T cell receptor beta chains below, sequenced in a study of T cell responses to AZD1222 COVID-19 vaccine. Assay: immunoSEQ multiplex PCR; the TCRdb copy retains only in-frame clones and omits some. This sample yields around 100,000 clones, of which about 90% are seen a single time; under 3% belongs to the top ten. This sample comprised peripheral blood, obtained 28 days after the second AZD1222 dose. Receptors were obtained from an adult who received the AZD1222 COVID-19 vaccine.

V and J are TRBV5-5 and TRBJ1-2; D unresolved. The CDR3 sequence is 15 residues long. CDR1 and CDR2 from the germline V gene are SGHKS and YYEKEE (reference sequence). Trimming stripped 3 bases from V and 2 bases from J, with 14 bases between. The CDR3 region is CASSYGPGVNYGYTF. For the CDR3, the DNA is TGTGCCAGCAGCTATGGTCCCGGGGTCAACTATGGCTACACCTTC.

The chain joins TRBV7-9 to TRBJ1-2; D remains ambiguous. Trimming cost V 1 base and J 2 bases, with 5 bases left between them. Looked up from germline, CDR1 is SEHNR and CDR2 is FQNEAQ (reference sequence). The CDR3 loop spans 13 amino acids. The CDR3 DNA reads TGTGCCAGCAGCTTAGTCCTGAACTATGGCTACACCTTC. It specifies CASSLVLNYGYTF.

The V call is TRBV7-9, the J call TRBJ1-2, with 9 bases identical to TRBD1. Germline V lookup: CDR1 SEHNR, CDR2 FQNEAQ (reference sequence). CDR3 size: 18 residues. The ends lost 3 bases at V and 8 bases at J; junction bases unmatched: 19. DNA of the CDR3: TGTGCCAGCAGCTTGGACCCTGGGGGGACAGGGAGGATTGGCGGCTACACCTTC. Translating gives CASSLDPGGTGRIGGYTF. The full variable domain, with the rest looked up from reference TRBV7-9 and TRBJ1-2, is DTGVSQNPRHKITKRGQNVTFRCDPISEHNRLYWYRQTLGQGPEFLTYFQNEAQLEKSRLLSDRFSAERPKGSFSTLEIQRTEQGDSAMYLCASSLDPGGTGRIGGYTFGSGTRLTVV.

The CDR3 spells CASSRSRDRSMNTEAFF. CDR3 bases: TGTGCCAGCAGTCGCTCCCGGGACAGGAGCATGAACACTGAAGCTTTCTTT. This sequence joins TRBV27 and TRBJ1-1; 8 bases line up with TRBD1. In germline, CDR1 is MNHEY, CDR2 SMNVEV (reference sequence). Unmatched junction bases numbered 11, after V lost 5 bases and J lost 0 bases. This CDR3 is built from 17 residues.

This chain links TRBV28 with TRBJ2-6; 7 bases are shared with TRBD2. CDR1 is MDHEN and CDR2 is SYDVKM in the germline V gene. V was pared by 6 bases and J by 2 bases, with 7 bases of the junction left unmatched. This CDR3 is 16 amino acids long. The CDR3 is CASSPERGAGANVLTF. The CDR3 region has the DNA TGTGCCAGCAGCCCCGAACGGGGGGCTGGGGCCAACGTCCTGACTTTC.

This clone is a singleton in its sample. The rearrangement links TRBV19 to TRBJ1-5; 7 bases agree with TRBD1. The CDR3 runs to 15 residues. Germline CDR1 and CDR2: LNHDA and SQIVND (reference sequence). Losses at the gene ends were 4 bases for V and 3 bases for J; bases not matched to a gene: 6. CDR3 residues: CASSTGGSTNQPQHF. CDR3 nucleotides: TGTGCCAGTAGTACAGGGGGGTCTACCAATCAGCCCCAGCATTTT.

This chain uses TRBV28 with TRBJ1-3; D not resolved. Germline V CDR1 and CDR2: MDHEN, SYDVKM. Trimming pared 3 bases from V and 0 bases from J, leaving 9 bases between. The CDR3 contains 15 residues. CDR3 amino acids: CASSLEYYSGNTIYF. CDR3 DNA sequence: TGTGCCAGCAGTTTGGAGTATTACTCTGGAAACACCATATATTTT.

J is TRBJ2-1 and V is TRBV6-2 or TRBV6-3; 7 positions match TRBD2. Germline V lookup: CDR1 MNHEY, CDR2 SVGEGT. The junction had 7 bases not matched to a gene; V was cut back by 4 bases and J by 1 base. The CDR3 totals 16 residues. The CDR3 DNA is TGTGCCAGCAGTTCACTTAGCGGGCTTTCCTACAATGAGCAGTTCTTC. It yields the protein CASSSLSGLSYNEQFF.

The chain carries TRBV28 and TRBJ2-7; possible D gene TRBD1, 7 bases. In germline, CDR1 is MDHEN, CDR2 SYDVKM. V was trimmed by 2 bases and J by 3 bases, leaving 17 bases between them. The CDR3 sequence is 16 residues long. The chain's CDR3 is CASSLEGQGGFYEQYF. The CDR3 nucleotides are TGTGCCAGCAGTTTAGAGGGCCAGGGGGGTTTCTACGAGCAGTACTTC. Supplemented by reference TRBV28 and TRBJ2-7, the full variable domain reads DVKVTQSSRYLVKRTGEKVFLECVQDMDHENMFWYRQDPGLGLRLIYFSYDVKMKEKGDIPEGYSVSREKKERFSLILESASTNQTSMYLCASSLEGQGGFYEQYFGPGTRLTVT.

The chain recombines TRBV5-5 with TRBJ1-3; D unresolved. Trimming shortened V by 0 bases and J by 0 bases, and 10 bases separated the two germline ends. CDR1 and CDR2 from the germline V gene are SGHKS and YYEKEE (reference sequence). The CDR3 has 16 residues. CDR3 nucleotides: TGTGCCAGCAGCTTGGGGAGCGGACGCTCTGGAAACACCATATATTTT. Amino acid sequence: CASSLGSGRSGNTIYF.

V usage is TRBV2 and J usage is TRBJ2-4; maybe TRBD2 (5 bases). The V end was cut by 4 bases, the J end by 9 bases, with 19 bases between. Germline-derived CDR1 and CDR2 are SNHLY and FYNNEI. The CDR3 spans 15 residues. The CDR3 spells CASSVGFSLSGIQYF. CDR3 nucleotide sequence: TGTGCCAGCAGTGTAGGATTCTCACTAAGCGGCATTCAGTACTTC.

The chain combines TRBV6-1 with TRBJ1-3; a possible D gene is TRBD1 (5 bases). CDR3 size: 15 residues. Germline CDR1 reads MNHNS; CDR2 reads SASEGT. The V end lost 2 bases, the J end lost 2 bases, and 10 bases lay between the germline ends. Written as DNA, the CDR3 is TGTGCCAGCAGTGAAAGCGGGGGACCTGGAAACACCATATATTTT. This sequence encodes CASSESGGPGNTIYF.

The chain employs TRBV19 and TRBJ1-2; TRBD1 aligns across 10 bases. There are 15 residues in the CDR3. The germline gives CDR1 LNHDA, CDR2 SQIVND (reference sequence). With 6 bases clipped from V and 2 bases from J, the junction kept 6 bases outside the gene matches. The CDR3 loop is CASRPSGQGNYGYTF. The DNA for the CDR3 is TGTGCCAGTAGACCGTCGGGACAGGGGAACTATGGCTACACCTTC.

On this clone itself: Other DNA sequences within the sample encode an identical CDR3. The genes are TRBV18 and TRBJ1-1; D gene ambiguous. This CDR3 is 12 amino acids long. V gave up 4 bases and J gave up 2 bases, with 5 bases separating them. The germline gives CDR1 KGHSH, CDR2 LQKENI. The chain's CDR3 is CASSQGNTEAFF. DNA for the CDR3: TGTGCCAGCTCACAAGGTAACACTGAAGCTTTCTTT.

The chain couples TRBV25-1 to TRBJ2-7; 7 bases fit TRBD2. J lost 0 bases, V lost 11 bases, and 4 bases had no gene match. The CDR3 has 12 amino acids. Germline values: CDR1 MGHDK, CDR2 SYGVNS. CDR3 coding DNA: TGTGCCGGTCGGGAGGACTCCTACGAGCAGTACTTC. Encoded protein: CAGREDSYEQYF.

V and J are TRBV4-1 and TRBJ2-2, with D maybe TRBD1 (6 bases). Trimming removed 2 bases at V and 4 bases at J, with 14 bases between. Germline-derived CDR1 and CDR2 are MGHRA and YSYEKL. The CDR3 runs 16 residues. CDR3 loop: CASSQSDRTLTGELFF. CDR3 in DNA: TGCGCCAGCAGCCAATCGGACAGAACCCTCACCGGGGAGCTGTTTTTT.

The chain carries TRBV9 and TRBJ1-6; D is possibly TRBD1 (6 bases). The CDR3 totals 14 residues. Germline CDR1 SGDLS, CDR2 YYNGEE. V lost 7 bases and J lost 6, with 14 bases in between. In nucleotides, the CDR3 is TGTGCCAGCCGGGGGCTCGGGGGTAATTCACCCCTCCACTTT. It yields the protein CASRGLGGNSPLHF.

V gene TRBV5-4 combines with J gene TRBJ2-3, with 9 bases fitting TRBD2. V shed 0 bases, J shed 4 bases, and the junction held 6 bases outside the gene matches. In germline, CDR1 is SGHNT, CDR2 YYREEE (reference sequence). The CDR3 is 16 amino acids. The CDR3 DNA sequence: TGTGCCAGCAGCTTGGGGACTAGCGCCTTGCCAGATACGCAGTATTTT. Translating it yields CASSLGTSALPDTQYF.